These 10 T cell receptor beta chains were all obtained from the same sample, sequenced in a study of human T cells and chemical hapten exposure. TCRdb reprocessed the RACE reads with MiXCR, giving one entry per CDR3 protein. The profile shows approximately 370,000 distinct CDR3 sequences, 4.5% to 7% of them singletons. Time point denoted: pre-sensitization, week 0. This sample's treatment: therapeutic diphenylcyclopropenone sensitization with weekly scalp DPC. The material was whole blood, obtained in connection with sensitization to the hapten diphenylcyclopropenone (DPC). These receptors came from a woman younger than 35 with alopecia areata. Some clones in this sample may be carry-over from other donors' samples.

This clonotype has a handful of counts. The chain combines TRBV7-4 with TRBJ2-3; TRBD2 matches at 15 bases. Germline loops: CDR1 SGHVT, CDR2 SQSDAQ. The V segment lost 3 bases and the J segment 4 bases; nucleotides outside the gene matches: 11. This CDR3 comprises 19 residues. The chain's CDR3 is CASSFPTGLAGGRADTQYF. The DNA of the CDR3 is TGTGCCAGCAGCTTTCCCACCGGACTAGCGGGGGGGCGGGCAGATACGCAGTATTTT.

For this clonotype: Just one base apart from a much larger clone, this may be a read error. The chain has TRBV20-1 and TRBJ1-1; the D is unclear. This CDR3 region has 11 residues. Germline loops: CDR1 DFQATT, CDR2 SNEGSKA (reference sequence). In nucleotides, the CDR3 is TGCAGTGCTACAAAGAACACTGAAACTTTCTTT. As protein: CSATKNTETFF.

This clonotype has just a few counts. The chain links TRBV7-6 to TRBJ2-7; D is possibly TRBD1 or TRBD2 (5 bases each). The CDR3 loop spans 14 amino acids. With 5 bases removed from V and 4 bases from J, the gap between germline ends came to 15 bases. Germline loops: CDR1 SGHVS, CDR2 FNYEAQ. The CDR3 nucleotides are TGTGCCAGCAGCCCCGGGGACGCTGAGTACGAGCAGTACTTC. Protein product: CASSPGDAEYEQYF.

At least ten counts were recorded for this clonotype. This chain's CDR3 is CASSLVGETQYF. The CDR3 DNA is TGTGCCAGCAGCTTGGTTGGAGAGACCCAGTACTTC. The chain joins TRBV12-3 or TRBV12-4 to TRBJ2-5; no firm D call. The CDR3 loop spans 12 amino acids. V dropped 6 bases and J dropped 4 bases, with 9 bases sitting between them.

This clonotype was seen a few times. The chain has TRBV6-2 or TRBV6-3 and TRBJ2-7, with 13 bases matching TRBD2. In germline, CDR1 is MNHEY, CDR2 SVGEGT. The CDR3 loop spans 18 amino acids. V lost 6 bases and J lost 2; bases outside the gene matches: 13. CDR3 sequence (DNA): TGTGCCAGCAGAAGATCAGGACTAGCGGGGGCCATAACCTACGAGCAGTACTTC. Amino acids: CASRRSGLAGAITYEQYF.

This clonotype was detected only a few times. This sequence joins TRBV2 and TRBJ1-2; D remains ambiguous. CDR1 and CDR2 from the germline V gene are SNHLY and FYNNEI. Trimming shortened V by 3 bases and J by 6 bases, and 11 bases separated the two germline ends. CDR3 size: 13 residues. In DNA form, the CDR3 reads TGTGCCAGCAGTGATGCGCCGCGAGATGGCTACACCTTC. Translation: CASSDAPRDGYTF.

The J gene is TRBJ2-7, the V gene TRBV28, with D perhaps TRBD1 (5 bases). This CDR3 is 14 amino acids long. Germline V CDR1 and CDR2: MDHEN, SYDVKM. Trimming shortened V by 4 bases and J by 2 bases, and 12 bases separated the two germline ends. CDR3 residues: CASSSPGSAYEQYF. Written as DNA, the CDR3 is TGTGCCAGCAGTTCTCCAGGGTCAGCCTACGAGCAGTACTTC. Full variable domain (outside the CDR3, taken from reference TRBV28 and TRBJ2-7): DVKVTQSSRYLVKRTGEKVFLECVQDMDHENMFWYRQDPGLGLRLIYFSYDVKMKEKGDIPEGYSVSREKKERFSLILESASTNQTSMYLCASSSPGSAYEQYFGPGTRLTVT.

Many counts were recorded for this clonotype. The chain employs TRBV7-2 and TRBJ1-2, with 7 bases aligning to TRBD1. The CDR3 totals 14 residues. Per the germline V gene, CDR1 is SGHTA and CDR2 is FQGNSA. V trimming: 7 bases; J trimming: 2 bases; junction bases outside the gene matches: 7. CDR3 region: CASKGTALNYGYTF. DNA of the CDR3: TGTGCCAGCAAGGGGACAGCCTTAAACTATGGCTACACCTTC.

In nucleotides, the CDR3 is TGTGCCATCAGGAGGGAGGGGAGCACAGATACGCAGTATTTT. The encoded protein is CAIRREGSTDTQYF. This chain joins TRBV10-3 and TRBJ2-3, with 7 bases identical to TRBD2. V shed 6 bases, J shed 0 bases, and the junction held 3 bases outside the gene matches. The germline CDR1 and CDR2 sequences are ENHRY and SYGVKD. The CDR3 runs 14 residues.

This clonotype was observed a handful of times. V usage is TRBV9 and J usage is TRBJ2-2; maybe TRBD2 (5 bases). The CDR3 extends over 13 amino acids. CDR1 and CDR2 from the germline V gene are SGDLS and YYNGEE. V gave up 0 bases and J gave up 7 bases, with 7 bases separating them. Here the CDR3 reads CASSVGGVGELFF. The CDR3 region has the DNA TGTGCCAGCAGCGTAGGGGGAGTCGGGGAGCTGTTTTTT.